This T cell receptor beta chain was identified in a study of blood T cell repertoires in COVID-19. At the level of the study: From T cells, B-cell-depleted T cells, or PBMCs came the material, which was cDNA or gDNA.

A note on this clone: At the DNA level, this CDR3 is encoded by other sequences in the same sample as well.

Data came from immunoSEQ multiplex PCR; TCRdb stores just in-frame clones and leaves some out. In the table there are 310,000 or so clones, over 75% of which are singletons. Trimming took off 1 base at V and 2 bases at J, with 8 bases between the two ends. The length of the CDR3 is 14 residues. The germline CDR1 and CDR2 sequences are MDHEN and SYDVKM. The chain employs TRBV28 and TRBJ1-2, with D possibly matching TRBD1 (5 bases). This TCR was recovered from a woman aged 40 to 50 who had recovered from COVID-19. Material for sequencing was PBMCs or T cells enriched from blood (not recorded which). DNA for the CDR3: TGTGCCAGCAGTTTATCGCAGGGCAACTATGGCTACACCTTC. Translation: CASSLSQGNYGYTF.